This TCR beta chain came from a study of Ad26.COV2.S vaccination and SARS-CoV-2 variants. Produced via immunoSEQ multiplex PCR; TCRdb's table is partial and in-frame only. The sample lists 430,000 or so clones; around 90% were seen once. This sample's treatment: roughly 19 received Ad26.COV2.S at low or high dose, single or two shots; several received placebo; per-sample allocation not given. At day 63 after the first vaccine or placebo injection, samples were drawn. The sequences come from peripheral blood, collected in a trial of Ad26.COV2.S vaccine versus placebo. This TCR was sampled from a person between 18 and 60 years old who received the Ad26.COV2.S COVID-19 vaccine or a placebo.

CDR3: CASSPGQGRSSYEQYF. The CDR3 nucleotides read TGTGCCAGCAGCCCGGGACAGGGAAGGAGCTCCTACGAGCAGTACTTC. The rearrangement links TRBV5-4 to TRBJ2-7; 9 positions agree with TRBD1. With 4 bases clipped from V and 0 bases from J, the junction kept 8 bases outside the gene matches. The germline V gene encodes CDR1 SGHNT and CDR2 YYREEE (reference sequence). CDR3 length: 16 residues.